A single T cell receptor (beta chain) is shown here with its context. Its matching antigen is unknown. This sample is drawn from a study of beta chain features in type 1 diabetes. About the study: Healthy donors and patients showed comparable age, gender and cell yields.

Every donor had blood drawn once into heparin, approximately 120 mL on average. Study-wide points: All four CD4+ subsets of Type 1 diabetes patients contained TCRB CDR3s that were moderately but significantly shorter.

Per the germline V gene, CDR1 is LGHNA and CDR2 is YNFKEQ. There are 18 residues in the CDR3. J lost 0 bases, V lost 8 bases, and 12 bases had no gene match. The whole isolated RNA underwent reverse transcription, so sequencing captured expressed TCRB transcripts. The protocol was immunoSEQ multiplex PCR, while the TCRdb copy is restricted to in-frame clones and leaves out a portion. Of fewer than 300,000 clones listed, around 21% were seen once; the top ten hold around 0.03%. The clonotype comes from a woman in her forties with type 1 diabetes. The chain links TRBV4-2 to TRBJ2-2, with 10 positions matching TRBD1. Sequenced: naive CD4+ T cells from blood. The CDR3 bases are TGTGCCAGCGGCTCCCCGACAGGGGGCCCACCGAACACCGGGGAGCTGTTTTTT. Protein: CASGSPTGGPPNTGELFF.